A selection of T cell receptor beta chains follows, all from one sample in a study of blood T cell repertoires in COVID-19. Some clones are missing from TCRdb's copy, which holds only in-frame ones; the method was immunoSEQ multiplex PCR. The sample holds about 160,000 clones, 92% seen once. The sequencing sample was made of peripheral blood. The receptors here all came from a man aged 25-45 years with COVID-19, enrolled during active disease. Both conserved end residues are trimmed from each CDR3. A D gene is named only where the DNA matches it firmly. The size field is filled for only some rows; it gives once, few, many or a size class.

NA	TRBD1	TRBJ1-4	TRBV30	AWGTGAGEKLF
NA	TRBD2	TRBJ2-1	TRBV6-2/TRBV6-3	ASSYSGLAGYNEQF
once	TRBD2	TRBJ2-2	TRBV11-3	ASSPSGRAHTGELF
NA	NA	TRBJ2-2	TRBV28	ASSVNAPGPWELF
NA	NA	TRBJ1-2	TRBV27	ASSLSGQVKKNNYGYT
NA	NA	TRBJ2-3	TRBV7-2	ASSLFRNPTDTQY
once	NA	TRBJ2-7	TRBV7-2	ASSFFGVSYEQY
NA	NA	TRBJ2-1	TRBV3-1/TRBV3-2	ASSQTPGAYNEQF
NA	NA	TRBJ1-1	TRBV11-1	ASSLERPGNTEAF
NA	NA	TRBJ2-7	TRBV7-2	ASSLTRGRASYEQY
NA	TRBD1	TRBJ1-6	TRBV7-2	ASSRTTGELSSPLH
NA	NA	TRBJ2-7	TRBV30	AWARGRYEQY
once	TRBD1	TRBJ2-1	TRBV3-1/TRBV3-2	ASSQDRRDRVMAEQF
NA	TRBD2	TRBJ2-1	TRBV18	ASSPGLAQIPGAYNEQF
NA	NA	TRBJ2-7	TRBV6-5	ASSYQGTEYEQY